Sequencing of this T cell receptor beta chain was carried out in a study of shared clonotypes between healthy human individuals. The overall study: Contributing individuals were two females and a few males aged 18 to 49.

About this clone itself: Its antigen is undetermined.

Terminally differentiated effector memory CD45RA+ cells were excluded by CCR7 positive selection of CD45RO-negative cells. Donors, healthy HIV-negative adults, lacked recent acute infections or vaccinations. The table came from immunoSEQ multiplex PCR; TCRdb's copy has only in-frame clones and leaves some out. The table shows roughly 890,000 clones, with about 91% occurring only once. From germline, CDR1 is MGHRA and CDR2 YSYEKL. This CDR3 spans 16 amino acids. J gave up 6 bases and V 4 bases, and 7 bases lay outside the gene matches. Points from the study as a whole: Estimated richness values were generally larger in naive subsets than in memory subsets.

This TCR came from a man aged 25 to 40 in good health. The sample was naive CD8+ T cells sorted from blood. The chain recombines TRBV4-1 with TRBJ2-3, with 13 bases matching TRBD2. For the CDR3, the DNA is TGCGCCAGCAGCCCGCCACTAGCGGGAGGGTCCGATACGCAGTATTTT. Translated, it gives CASSPPLAGGSDTQYF.